This TCR beta chain is drawn from a study of T cells after somatic rescue of genetic block. CDR3 length: 13 residues. V lost 1 base, J lost 7 bases, and 2 bases stayed unmatched. Germline CDR1 reads LNHDA; CDR2 reads SQIVND (reference sequence). This table comes from immunoSEQ multiplex PCR, and its TCRdb copy is limited to in-frame clones, with some not included. Here the sample spans tens of thousands of clones, approximately 90% being singletons. Sequencing was carried out using peripheral blood mononuclear cells (PBMCs). This sequence originates from a woman younger than 35. The chain couples TRBV19 to TRBJ2-3, with 7 positions matching TRBD1. CDR3 nucleotide sequence: TGTGCCAGTAGTATAGTGGACAGGAATACGCAGTATTTT. The encoded protein is CASSIVDRNTQYF. The whole variable domain, filled in from reference TRBV19 and TRBJ2-3, reads DGGITQSPKYLFRKEGQNVTLSCEQNLNHDAMYWYRQDPGQGLRLIYYSQIVNDFQKGDIAEGYSVSREKKESFPLTVTSAQKNPTAFYLCASSIVDRNTQYFGPGTRLTVL.